This T cell receptor beta chain comes out of a study of T-cell reconstitution after alpha-beta-depleted transplantation in children. Unique molecular identifiers featured in how the TCRbeta library was prepared. TCRdb re-called the PCR reads with MiXCR, one entry per CDR3 protein. The repertoire holds 450,000 to 600,000 distinct CDR3 sequences, around a third seen once, with 2.4% in the top ten. The TCR sequence derives from a human donor who donated a stem cell graft to a child with aplastic anemia. The sample in question was PBMCs from the stem cell graft donor, obtained from the stem cell graft.

The CDR3 loop reads CASSFTGAAYEQYF. The CDR3 DNA sequence: TGCGCCAGCAGCTTCACAGGGGCAGCCTACGAGCAGTACTTC. This chain uses TRBV5-1 with TRBJ2-7; 7 nucleotides match TRBD1. The CDR3 covers 14 residues. V was pared by 2 bases and J by 2 bases, with 4 bases of the junction left unmatched. Germline CDR1 reads SGHRS; CDR2 reads YFSETQ.